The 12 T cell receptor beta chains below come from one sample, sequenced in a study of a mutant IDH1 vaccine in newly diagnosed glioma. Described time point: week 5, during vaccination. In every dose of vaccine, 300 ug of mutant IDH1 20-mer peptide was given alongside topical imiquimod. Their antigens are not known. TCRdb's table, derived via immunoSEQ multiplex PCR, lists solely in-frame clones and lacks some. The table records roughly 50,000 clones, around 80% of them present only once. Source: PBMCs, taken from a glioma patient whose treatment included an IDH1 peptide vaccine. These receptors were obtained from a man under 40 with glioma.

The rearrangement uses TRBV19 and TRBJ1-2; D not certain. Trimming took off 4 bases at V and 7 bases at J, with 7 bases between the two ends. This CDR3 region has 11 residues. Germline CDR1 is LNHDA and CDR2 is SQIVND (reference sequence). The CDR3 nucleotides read TGTGCCAGTAGTAAGGGTGGTGGCTACACCTTC. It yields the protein CASSKGGGYTF. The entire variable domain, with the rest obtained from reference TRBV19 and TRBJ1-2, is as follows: DGGITQSPKYLFRKEGQNVTLSCEQNLNHDAMYWYRQDPGQGLRLIYYSQIVNDFQKGDIAEGYSVSREKKESFPLTVTSAQKNPTAFYLCASSKGGGYTFGSGTRLTVV.

CDR3 DNA sequence: TGTGCCAGTAGTAGGCGTCCAAACACCGGGGAGCTGTTTTTT. Translating gives CASSRRPNTGELFF. The chain is built from TRBV19 and TRBJ2-2; D is uncertain. CDR1 LNHDA and CDR2 SQIVND come from the germline V gene (reference sequence). With 4 bases removed from V and 2 bases from J, the gap between germline ends came to 8 bases. CDR3 length: 14 residues.

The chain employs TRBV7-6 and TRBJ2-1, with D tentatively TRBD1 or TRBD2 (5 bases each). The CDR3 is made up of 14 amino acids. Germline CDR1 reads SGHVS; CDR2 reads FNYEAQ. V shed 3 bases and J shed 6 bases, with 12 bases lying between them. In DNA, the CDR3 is TGTGCCAGCAGCTTTCTCGGGGACGGCAATGAGCAGTTCTTC. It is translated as CASSFLGDGNEQFF.

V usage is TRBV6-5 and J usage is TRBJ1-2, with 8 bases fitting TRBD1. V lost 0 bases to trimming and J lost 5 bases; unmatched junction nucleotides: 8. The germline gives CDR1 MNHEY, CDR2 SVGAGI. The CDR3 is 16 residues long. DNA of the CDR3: TGTGCCAGCAGTTACTCAGGGACAGGCCTAGGGTATGGCTACACCTTC. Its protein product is CASSYSGTGLGYGYTF.

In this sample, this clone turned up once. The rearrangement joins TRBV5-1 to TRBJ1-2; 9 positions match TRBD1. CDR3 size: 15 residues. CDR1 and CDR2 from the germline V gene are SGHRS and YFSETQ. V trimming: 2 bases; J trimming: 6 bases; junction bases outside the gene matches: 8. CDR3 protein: CASSFQDRGRDGYTF. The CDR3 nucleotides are TGCGCCAGCAGCTTCCAAGACAGGGGGAGGGATGGCTACACCTTC.

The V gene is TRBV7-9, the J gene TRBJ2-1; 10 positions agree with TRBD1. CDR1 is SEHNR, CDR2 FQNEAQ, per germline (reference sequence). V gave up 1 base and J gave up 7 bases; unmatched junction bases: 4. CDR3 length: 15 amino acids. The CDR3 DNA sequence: TGTGCCAGCAGCTTAGGACAGGGGGCACTAAATGAGCAGTTCTTC. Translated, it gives CASSLGQGALNEQFF.

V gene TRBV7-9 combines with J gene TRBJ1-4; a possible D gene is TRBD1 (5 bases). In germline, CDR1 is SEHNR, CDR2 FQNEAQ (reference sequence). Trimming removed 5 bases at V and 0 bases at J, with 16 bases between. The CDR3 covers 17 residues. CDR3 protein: CASSLLTGRATNEKLFF. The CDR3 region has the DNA TGTGCCAGCAGCCTATTAACGGGGCGTGCAACTAATGAAAAACTGTTTTTT.

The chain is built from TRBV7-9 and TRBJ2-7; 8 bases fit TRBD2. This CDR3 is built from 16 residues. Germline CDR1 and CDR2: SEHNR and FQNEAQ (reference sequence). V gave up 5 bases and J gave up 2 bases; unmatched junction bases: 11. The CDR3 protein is CASSAHSAGAAYEQYF. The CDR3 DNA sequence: TGTGCCAGCAGCGCACACTCAGCGGGGGCCGCCTACGAGCAGTACTTC.

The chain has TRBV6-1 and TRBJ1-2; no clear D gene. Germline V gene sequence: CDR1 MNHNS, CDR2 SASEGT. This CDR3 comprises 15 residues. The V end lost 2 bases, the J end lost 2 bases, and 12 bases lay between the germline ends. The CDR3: CASSEFSGVNYGYTF. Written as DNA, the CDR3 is TGTGCCAGCAGTGAATTTTCCGGGGTGAACTATGGCTACACCTTC.

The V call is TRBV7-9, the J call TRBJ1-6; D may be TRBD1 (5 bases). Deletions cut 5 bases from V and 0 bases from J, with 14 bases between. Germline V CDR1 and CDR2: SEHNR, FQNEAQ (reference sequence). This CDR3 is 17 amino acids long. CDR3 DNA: TGTGCCAGCAGCGCTAGGGGCCGAACCTCCTATAATTCACCCCTCCACTTT. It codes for CASSARGRTSYNSPLHF.

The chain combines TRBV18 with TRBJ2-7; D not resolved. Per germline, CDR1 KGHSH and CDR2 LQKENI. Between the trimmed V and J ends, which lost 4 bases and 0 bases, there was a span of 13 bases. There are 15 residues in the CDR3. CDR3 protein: CASSRAAFPSYEQYF. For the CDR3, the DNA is TGTGCCAGCTCACGGGCGGCCTTCCCCTCCTACGAGCAGTACTTC.

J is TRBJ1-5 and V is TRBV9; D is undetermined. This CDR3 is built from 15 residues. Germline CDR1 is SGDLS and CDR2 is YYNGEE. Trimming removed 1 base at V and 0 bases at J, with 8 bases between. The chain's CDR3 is CASSVSPNSNQPQHF. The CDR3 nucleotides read TGTGCCAGCAGCGTATCCCCAAATAGCAATCAGCCCCAGCATTTT. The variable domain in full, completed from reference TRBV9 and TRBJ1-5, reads DSGVTQTPKHLITATGQRVTLRCSPRSGDLSVYWYQQSLDQGLQFLIQYYNGEERAKGNILERFSAQQFPDLHSELNLSSLELGDSALYFCASSVSPNSNQPQHFGDGTRLSIL.